This TCR beta chain was recovered during a study of monozygotic twins with inflammatory bowel disease. Whole-blood RNA isolation (total RNA) proceeded without T cell sorting. This CDR3 is 15 amino acids long. On this clonotype itself: What it binds is unknown.

Study-level points and caveats: Repertoire similarity did not differ between concordant and discordant twins, perhaps due to limited power.

During cDNA synthesis, UMIs that each contained a 6-nucleotide sample barcode were added by means of template switching. From its re-call of the 5' RACE reads, TCRdb lists each CDR3 protein once, without DNA. The sample holds about 420,000 distinct CDR3 sequences. The source material was blood. This TCR was recovered from a human donor with ulcerative colitis or Crohn's disease, or a healthy co-twin of an affected twin (not recorded which). This rearrangement joins TRBV12-3 or TRBV12-4 to TRBJ1-1. This CDR3 reads CASSSPPGSNTEAFF.